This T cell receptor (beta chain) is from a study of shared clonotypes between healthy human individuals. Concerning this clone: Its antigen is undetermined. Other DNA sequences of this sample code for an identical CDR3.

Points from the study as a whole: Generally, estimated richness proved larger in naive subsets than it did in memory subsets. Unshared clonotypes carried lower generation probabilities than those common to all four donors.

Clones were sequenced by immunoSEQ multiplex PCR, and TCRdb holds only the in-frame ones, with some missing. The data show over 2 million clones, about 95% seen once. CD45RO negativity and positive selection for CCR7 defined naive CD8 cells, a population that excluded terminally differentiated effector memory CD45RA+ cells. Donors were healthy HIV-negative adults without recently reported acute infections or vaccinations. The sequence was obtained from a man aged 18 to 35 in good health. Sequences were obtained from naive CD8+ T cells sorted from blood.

The CDR3 DNA sequence: TGTGCCAGCAGCGCAGGGACTACCGGGGAGCTGTTTTTT. This sequence encodes CASSAGTTGELFF. The chain employs TRBV9 and TRBJ2-2; weak D call: TRBD2 (6 bases). The length of the CDR3 is 13 residues. In germline, CDR1 is SGDLS, CDR2 YYNGEE. Trimming stripped 3 bases from V and 5 bases from J, with 8 bases between.